This T cell receptor beta chain was recorded in a study of T-cell reconstitution after alpha-beta-depleted transplantation in children. Overall study results and limits: Some patients owed their high day-60 TCRbeta diversity to surviving recipient T cells and thymic progenitors. T-cell counts and diversity at one year post-transplant came mainly from newly produced T cells. Approximately two months post-transplant, alpha-beta T cells reportedly originated from several hundred expanded graft clones.

During its preparation, the TCRbeta library received unique molecular identifiers. From the PCR reads, TCRdb called clonotypes with MiXCR, one entry per CDR3 protein. The sample lists 500,000 to 600,000 distinct CDR3 sequences, more than 20% occurring once. Germline V gene lookup returns CDR1 DFQATT and CDR2 SNEGSKA (reference sequence). With 3 bases removed from V and 4 bases from J, the gap between germline ends came to 12 bases. The CDR3 is made up of 13 amino acids. This clonotype was seen a handful of times. What it binds is unknown. This TCR derives from a boy younger than two with Wiskott-Aldrich syndrome, due to receive a stem cell transplant. The sample in question was PBMCs, obtained before TCRalphabeta/CD19-depleted stem cell transplant. This sequence joins TRBV20-1 and TRBJ2-5; D gene uncertain. The CDR3 sequence: CSARIPGGETQYF. CDR3 coding DNA: TGCAGTGCTAGGATCCCGGGTGGAGAGACCCAGTACTTC.